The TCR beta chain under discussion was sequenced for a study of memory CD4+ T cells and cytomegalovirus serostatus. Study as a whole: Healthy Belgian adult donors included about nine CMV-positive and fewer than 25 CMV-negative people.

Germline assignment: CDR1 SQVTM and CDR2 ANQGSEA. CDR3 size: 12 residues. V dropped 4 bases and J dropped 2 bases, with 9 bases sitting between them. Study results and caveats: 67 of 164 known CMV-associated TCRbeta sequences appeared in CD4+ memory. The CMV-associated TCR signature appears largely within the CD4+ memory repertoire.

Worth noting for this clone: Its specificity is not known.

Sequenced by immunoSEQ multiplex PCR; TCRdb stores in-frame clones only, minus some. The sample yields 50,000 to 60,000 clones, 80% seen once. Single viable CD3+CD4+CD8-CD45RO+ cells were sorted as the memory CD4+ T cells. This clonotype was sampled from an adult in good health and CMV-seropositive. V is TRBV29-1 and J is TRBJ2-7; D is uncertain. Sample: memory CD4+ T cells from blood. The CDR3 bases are TGCAGCGTTGGGGGTTCGGCCTACGAGCAGTACTTC. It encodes CSVGGSAYEQYF.